This T cell receptor beta chain stems from a study of beta chain features in type 1 diabetes. Comments on this clone: Its antigen remains unknown. The same CDR3 can be traced to other DNA sequences in this sample.

As every portion of the isolated RNA was reverse transcribed, the sequencing read expressed TCRB transcripts. Each sample of naive, central memory or regulatory T cells had, on average, about 3.5 million reads. Repertoires were generated with immunoSEQ multiplex PCR, while TCRdb's copy carries only in-frame clones and drops some. This table holds some 660,000 clones, around an eighth found once. Stem cell-like memory, regulatory, central memory and naive CD4+ cells were sorted via CD45RO/CCR7/CD25/CD127/CD95/CD27. The germline CDR1 and CDR2 sequences are SGHRS and YFSETQ. Deletions cut 0 bases from V and 1 base from J, with 4 bases between. The CDR3 sequence is 13 residues long. Study-wide points: VDJ junctions from type 1 diabetes patients carried fewer insertions and larger deletions. The naive, central memory and Treg TCRB repertoires showed an apparent similarity that was greater among patients than among healthy donors. Within each of all four CD4+ subsets, Type 1 diabetes patients had TCRB CDR3s that were moderately but significantly shorter.

The clonotype was recovered from a man aged 18 to 35 with type 1 diabetes. Input material: naive CD4+ T cells from blood. The chain recombines TRBV5-1 with TRBJ1-1; no definite D call. In DNA, the CDR3 is TGCGCCAGCAGCTTGGAAGAGAACACTGAAGCTTTCTTT. Encoded protein: CASSLEENTEAFF.